One sample yielded the 21 T cell receptor beta chains listed below, sequenced in a study of shared clonotypes between healthy human individuals. Repertoires were generated with immunoSEQ multiplex PCR, while TCRdb's copy carries only in-frame clones and drops some. Here the sample spans 2.5 million or so clones, more than 80% being singletons. The sequencing sample was made of naive CD4+ T cells sorted from blood. The subset is: CD45RA+ positively selected. The receptors here all came from a man in his late teens or twenties in good health.

The chain carries TRBV28 and TRBJ1-3; D remains ambiguous. CDR3 length: 13 residues. In germline, CDR1 is MDHEN, CDR2 SYDVKM. The V end lost 5 bases, the J end lost 9 bases, and 14 bases lay between the germline ends. Here the CDR3 reads CASSPGREGTIYF. In DNA, the CDR3 is TGTGCCAGCAGTCCAGGACGGGAAGGCACCATATATTTT.

This sequence joins TRBV5-8 and TRBJ1-2; D is unclear. V was clipped by 0 bases and J by 4 bases, with 13 bases between them. Germline V gene lookup returns CDR1 SGHTS and CDR2 YDEGEE. The CDR3 has 15 residues. CDR3 bases: TGTGCCAGCAGCTTGGAGGTGAAAATGGGCTATGGCTACACCTTC. Translation: CASSLEVKMGYGYTF.

The chain links TRBV5-1 to TRBJ2-6; D is undetermined. The CDR3 loop spans 17 amino acids. Germline CDR1 SGHRS, CDR2 YFSETQ. V was trimmed by 3 bases and J by 2 bases, leaving 15 bases between them. The CDR3 sequence: CASSSVPGSAGANVLTF. The CDR3 DNA follows: TGCGCCAGCAGCTCCGTACCCGGTAGTGCTGGGGCCAACGTCCTGACTTTC.

A note on this clone: In the same sample, other DNA sequences code for this CDR3. The chain is built from TRBV11-2 and TRBJ2-1, with TRBD2 identical over 8 bases. The CDR3 spans 15 residues. The germline V gene has CDR1 SGHAT and CDR2 FQNNGV. The junction had 3 bases not matched to a gene; V was cut back by 5 bases and J by 0 bases. CDR3 amino acids: CASSRSGSSYNEQFF. DNA for the CDR3: TGTGCCAGCAGCCGAAGCGGGAGCTCCTACAATGAGCAGTTCTTC.

The V gene is TRBV19, the J gene TRBJ1-4; tentative D call: TRBD1 (6 bases). Germline-derived CDR1 and CDR2 are LNHDA and SQIVND (reference sequence). Trimming took 8 bases from V and 7 from J, leaving 14 bases between them. The CDR3 sequence is 13 residues long. CDR3 sequence (DNA): TGTGCCAGTCGACAGGTTGGGATTGAAAAACTGTTTTTT. It codes for CASRQVGIEKLFF.

V is TRBV15 and J is TRBJ1-2; no clear D. Germline V CDR1 and CDR2: LNHNV, YYDKDF (reference sequence). Trimming removed 0 bases at V and 3 bases at J, with 14 bases between. CDR3 length: 16 residues. The CDR3 sequence is CATSRDRSAEHYGYTF. In DNA form, the CDR3 reads TGTGCCACCAGCAGAGATCGATCGGCGGAGCACTATGGCTACACCTTC.

The chain joins TRBV19 to TRBJ2-7, with no clear D. Germline assignment: CDR1 LNHDA and CDR2 SQIVND (reference sequence). Trimming removed 2 bases from V and 0 bases from J, with 5 bases in between. The CDR3 covers 13 residues. The DNA of the CDR3 is TGTGCCAGTAGTATAAATCTCTCCTACGAGCAGTACTTC. It translates to CASSINLSYEQYF.

V and J are TRBV18 and TRBJ2-2; 10 bases align to TRBD1. CDR1 and CDR2 (germline): KGHSH, LQKENI. J was trimmed by 4 bases and V by 4 bases; bases with no gene match: 6. The CDR3 covers 16 residues. CDR3 loop: CASSLTGGVSTGELFF. CDR3 coding DNA: TGTGCCAGCTCACTGACAGGGGGCGTAAGCACCGGGGAGCTGTTTTTT.

The genes are TRBV2 and TRBJ2-7; TRBD1 agrees at 7 bases. The CDR3 runs 15 residues. CDR1 SNHLY and CDR2 FYNNEI come from the germline V gene. Trimming cost V 1 base and J 2 bases; bases outside gene matches: 5. The CDR3 loop is CASSEEAGGAYEQYF. CDR3 DNA sequence: TGTGCCAGCAGTGAAGAGGCAGGGGGAGCCTACGAGCAGTACTTC. The full variable domain, completed using reference TRBV2 and TRBJ2-7, is EPEVTQTPSHQVTQMGQEVILRCVPISNHLYFYWYRQILGQKVEFLVSFYNNEISEKSEIFDDQFSVERPDGSNFTLKIRSTKLEDSAMYFCASSEEAGGAYEQYFGPGTRLTVT.

V usage is TRBV5-6 and J usage is TRBJ1-3, with no clear D. Trimming took off 3 bases at V and 1 base at J, with 11 bases between the two ends. Germline V gene data show CDR1 as SGHDT and CDR2 as YYEEEE. The CDR3 extends over 15 amino acids. CDR3 coding DNA: TGTGCCAGCAGCTCTACAAGGGTATCTGGAAACACCATATATTTT. Its translation is CASSSTRVSGNTIYF.

The CDR3 loop reads CAILGGPGANYGYTF. The CDR3 region has the DNA TGTGCCATCCTCGGAGGGCCGGGAGCAAACTATGGCTACACCTTC. V and J are TRBV10-3 and TRBJ1-2; D remains unclear. This CDR3 comprises 15 residues. The V end lost 8 bases, the J end lost 2 bases, and 18 bases lay between the germline ends. The germline CDR1 and CDR2 sequences are ENHRY and SYGVKD.

About this clone: Other DNA sequences in this specimen translate into the identical CDR3. The V and J genes are TRBV6-5 and TRBJ2-1; 11 bases are shared with TRBD2. V dropped 6 bases and J dropped 6; count of bases not matched to a gene: 4. This CDR3 is built from 14 residues. Germline V lookup: CDR1 MNHEY, CDR2 SVGAGI. The CDR3 loop is CASRGLAGGNEQFF. The CDR3 DNA reads TGTGCCAGCAGAGGGCTAGCGGGGGGCAATGAGCAGTTCTTC.

CDR3 amino acids: CASSVEESTYNEQFF. The CDR3 nucleotides read TGTGCCAGCAGCGTAGAAGAGAGTACCTACAATGAGCAGTTCTTC. This chain links TRBV9 with TRBJ2-1; D not certain. The V gene's germline CDR1 is SGDLS and CDR2 YYNGEE. The CDR3 totals 15 residues. Trimming removed 0 bases from V and 2 bases from J, with 9 bases in between.

The chain carries TRBV28 and TRBJ2-5; D is unclear. The CDR3 is 17 amino acids. V was trimmed by 5 bases and J by 5 bases, leaving 24 bases between them. The V gene's germline CDR1 is MDHEN and CDR2 SYDVKM. CDR3 DNA: TGTGCCAGCAGTCCTCCGCCCGCATTGGGGTTACGGGAGACCCAGTACTTC. Its protein is CASSPPPALGLRETQYF.

This chain's CDR3 is CASTRPQAQDSYEQYF. CDR3 nucleotide sequence: TGCGCCAGCACCCGCCCCCAGGCACAAGACTCCTACGAGCAGTACTTC. The J gene is TRBJ2-7, the V gene TRBV5-1; D gene unclear. The germline V gene encodes CDR1 SGHRS and CDR2 YFSETQ. The CDR3 runs 16 residues. V was trimmed by 6 bases and J by 0 bases, leaving 19 bases between them.

The chain joins TRBV11-2 to TRBJ2-7, with D perhaps matching TRBD1 (6 bases). Trimming shortened V by 7 bases and J by 3 bases, and 16 bases separated the two germline ends. Germline V gene data show CDR1 as SGHAT and CDR2 as FQNNGV. This CDR3 region has 14 residues. The CDR3 is CASTRAQGNYEQYF. In DNA form, the CDR3 reads TGTGCCAGCACCCGGGCCCAGGGGAACTACGAGCAGTACTTC.

J is TRBJ2-2 and V is TRBV9; maybe TRBD1 (6 bases). Germline CDR1 SGDLS, CDR2 YYNGEE. CDR3 length: 16 amino acids. V lost 4 bases to trimming and J lost 1 base, with 14 bases between them. CDR3 sequence (DNA): TGTGCCAGCAGCACCGACCCAGGGGTGAACACCGGGGAGCTGTTTTTT. This encodes CASSTDPGVNTGELFF.

Concerning this clone itself: One end of the junction does not line up with germline, which may come from a read error. The rearrangement uses TRBV28 and TRBJ2-7; the D call may be TRBD1 or TRBD2 (6 bases each). Per germline, CDR1 MDHEN and CDR2 SYDVKM. The CDR3 is 12 amino acids. Here the CDR3 reads CASSLSGRDTVF. Here the CDR3 DNA reads TGTGCCAGCAGTTTATCAGGGCGGGACACGGTTTTC.

Regarding this clone: At the DNA level, this CDR3 is encoded by other sequences in the same sample as well. The J gene is TRBJ2-7, the V gene TRBV7-2; D possibly corresponds to TRBD1 (6 bases). The germline V gene has CDR1 SGHTA and CDR2 FQGNSA. The CDR3 runs to 14 residues. V lost 6 bases to trimming and J lost 2 bases, with 14 bases between them. The CDR3 region has the DNA TGTGCCAGCAGTCTGGGCAGGGGCGCCTACGAGCAGTACTTC. This codes for CASSLGRGAYEQYF.

The J gene is TRBJ2-2, the V gene TRBV11-2, with TRBD2 matching 9 bases. This CDR3 spans 16 amino acids. Looked up from germline, CDR1 is SGHAT and CDR2 is FQNNGV. V lost 2 bases and J lost 6; bases outside the gene matches: 7. CDR3 DNA: TGTGCCAGCAGCTTATACCGGACTAGCGTCGCCGGGGAGCTGTTTTTT. Translating gives CASSLYRTSVAGELFF.

The rearrangement uses TRBV5-5 and TRBJ2-7, with 9 nucleotides matching TRBD2. CDR1 is SGHKS, CDR2 YYEKEE, per germline (reference sequence). V shed 5 bases and J 5 bases; nucleotides not matched to a gene: 8. CDR3 size: 14 residues. The CDR3 spells CASSSGGSVNEQYF. CDR3 DNA: TGTGCCAGCAGTAGCGGGGGCTCCGTGAACGAGCAGTACTTC.